Below, 17 T cell receptor beta chains from the same sample are listed, as sequenced in a study of blood T cell repertoires in COVID-19. Profiling relied on immunoSEQ multiplex PCR, and the TCRdb table lists in-frame clones only, not all of them. The sample has over 250,000 clones; roughly four fifths are singletons. The specimen sequenced was peripheral blood. These receptors were obtained from a woman between 50 and 59 years old who had recovered from COVID-19.

The rearrangement joins TRBV6-4 to TRBJ1-5; 9 positions match TRBD1. V shed 6 bases, J shed 2 bases, and the junction held 8 bases outside the gene matches. Germline V lookup: CDR1 MRHNA, CDR2 SNTAGT. This CDR3 contains 16 residues. The CDR3 region is CASSRDRDAGNQPQHF. CDR3 DNA sequence: TGTGCCAGCAGCCGGGACAGGGACGCGGGCAATCAGCCCCAGCATTTT.

The V call is TRBV7-9, the J call TRBJ2-3; 8 nucleotides agree with TRBD1. CDR3 length equals 16 residues. J was trimmed by 1 base and V by 5 bases; bases with no gene match: 8. Germline V gene lookup returns CDR1 SEHNR and CDR2 FQNEAQ (reference sequence). CDR3 residues: CASSTTQGQGTDTQYF. The CDR3 nucleotides read TGTGCCAGCAGCACAACCCAGGGACAGGGCACAGATACGCAGTATTTT.

The J gene is TRBJ1-3, the V gene TRBV9; D perhaps matches TRBD1 (6 bases). This CDR3 contains 14 residues. V shed 0 bases and J shed 9 bases, with 13 bases lying between them. Germline-derived CDR1 and CDR2 are SGDLS and YYNGEE. CDR3 sequence: CASSVAGGSSTIYF. CDR3 nucleotide sequence: TGTGCCAGCAGCGTAGCGGGGGGCTCTTCCACCATATATTTT.

V gene TRBV4-3 combines with J gene TRBJ1-1, with a weak D call TRBD1 (5 bases). The CDR3 extends over 15 amino acids. Trimming removed 0 bases from V and 3 bases from J, with 11 bases in between. The germline V gene encodes CDR1 LGHNA and CDR2 YSLEER. As DNA, the CDR3 is TGCGCCAGCAGCCAAGAGATCCCAGGGTACACTGAAGCTTTCTTT. It specifies CASSQEIPGYTEAFF.

This chain connects TRBV7-2 to TRBJ2-7, with 7 bases that match TRBD2. This CDR3 has 16 amino acids. Germline loops: CDR1 SGHTA, CDR2 FQGNSA. The V and J ends lost 1 base and 0 bases, in that order; junction bases with no gene match: 6. The chain's CDR3 is CASSLVAGDGSYEQYF. The CDR3 nucleotides are TGTGCCAGCAGCTTAGTTGCGGGGGACGGCTCCTACGAGCAGTACTTC. The entire variable domain, with the rest obtained from reference TRBV7-2 and TRBJ2-7, is as follows: GAGVSQSPSNKVTEKGKDVELRCDPISGHTALYWYRQSLGQGLEFLIYFQGNSAPDKSGLPSDRFSAERTGGSVSTLTIQRTQQEDSAVYLCASSLVAGDGSYEQYFGPGTRLTVT.

This clone was picked up many times. The genes are TRBV7-2 and TRBJ2-3; the D gene is possibly TRBD2 (6 bases). This CDR3 is 14 amino acids long. Deletions cut 2 bases from V and 5 bases from J, with 11 bases between. Germline values: CDR1 SGHTA, CDR2 FQGNSA. This CDR3 is CASSLWGVRDTQYF. The CDR3 bases are TGTGCCAGCAGCTTATGGGGGGTTAGAGATACGCAGTATTTT. Full variable domain (rest looked up from reference TRBV7-2 and TRBJ2-3): GAGVSQSPSNKVTEKGKDVELRCDPISGHTALYWYRQSLGQGLEFLIYFQGNSAPDKSGLPSDRFSAERTGGSVSTLTIQRTQQEDSAVYLCASSLWGVRDTQYFGPGTRLTVL.

The chain links TRBV28 to TRBJ1-1; 9 bases map to TRBD1. The CDR3 runs 16 residues. Losses at the gene ends were 3 bases for V and 3 bases for J; bases not matched to a gene: 8. Germline CDR1 reads MDHEN; CDR2 reads SYDVKM. The CDR3 DNA reads TGTGCCAGCAGTTTCAATACAGGGGGCGCGTACACTGAAGCTTTCTTT. It encodes CASSFNTGGAYTEAFF.

The V call is TRBV7-2, the J call TRBJ2-3, with D perhaps matching TRBD2 (6 bases). Per the germline V gene, CDR1 is SGHTA and CDR2 is FQGNSA. The CDR3 is 16 residues long. The ends were cut back, 5 bases at V and 5 bases at J, with 20 bases in the middle. The CDR3 loop reads CASSRRAGPVVDTQYF. The DNA for the CDR3 is TGTGCCAGCAGCAGACGGGCGGGGCCCGTTGTAGATACGCAGTATTTT.

This clone was observed once. The rearrangement links TRBV3-1 (or the pseudogene TRBV3-2) to TRBJ1-2; the D is unclear. Germline V gene data show CDR1 as LGHDT and CDR2 as YNNKEL (reference sequence). The CDR3 has 17 amino acids. V was trimmed by 0 bases and J by 2 bases, leaving 16 bases between them. For the CDR3, the DNA is TGTGCCAGCAGCCAAGATAAGGTGGAGACTTCAAACTATGGCTACACCTTC. As protein: CASSQDKVETSNYGYTF.

This clone has a single count. The rearrangement uses TRBV3-1 (or the pseudogene TRBV3-2) and TRBJ1-3; D is unclear. V dropped 1 base and J dropped 0 bases, with 10 bases sitting between them. The CDR3 covers 16 residues. From germline, CDR1 is LGHDT and CDR2 YNNKEL (reference sequence). The DNA of the CDR3 is TGTGCCAGCAGCCAAGGGGCCCAAATCTCTGGAAACACCATATATTTT. Amino acid sequence: CASSQGAQISGNTIYF.

The rearrangement uses TRBV28 and TRBJ2-5; D remains ambiguous. Trimming stripped 2 bases from V and 6 bases from J, with 10 bases between. CDR1 and CDR2 from the germline V gene are MDHEN and SYDVKM. CDR3 length equals 13 residues. The chain's CDR3 is CASSLLSPKTQYF. The CDR3 coding sequence is TGTGCCAGCAGTTTACTATCCCCGAAGACCCAGTACTTC.

The chain couples TRBV6-5 to TRBJ2-7; 12 positions match TRBD2. Germline V lookup: CDR1 MNHEY, CDR2 SVGAGI. The CDR3 extends over 15 amino acids. Trimming removed 6 bases from V and 2 bases from J; junction bases left unmatched: 5. The CDR3 loop reads CASSSGLAGTYEQYF. CDR3 DNA: TGTGCCAGCAGCTCCGGACTAGCGGGGACCTACGAGCAGTACTTC.

This clone was seen once. This chain joins TRBV13 and TRBJ2-1; 13 bases are a match to TRBD2. Germline V gene sequence: CDR1 PRHDT, CDR2 FYEKMQ (reference sequence). This CDR3 has 17 amino acids. Trimming removed 3 bases from V and 5 bases from J; junction bases left unmatched: 7. The DNA of the CDR3 is TGTGCCAGCAGCTTCTCCGGACTAGCGGGGGCTAACAATGAGCAGTTCTTC. Translated, it gives CASSFSGLAGANNEQFF.

The chain has TRBV7-2 and TRBJ1-1; D may be TRBD1 (5 bases). This CDR3 spans 17 amino acids. V was pared by 1 base and J by 3 bases, with 18 bases between. Germline-derived CDR1 and CDR2 are SGHTA and FQGNSA. The CDR3 nucleotides are TGTGCCAGCAGCTTAGAGCCCGTCGGGGGGGGATACACTGAAGCTTTCTTT. This sequence encodes CASSLEPVGGGYTEAFF. Variable domain in full (rest from reference TRBV7-2 and TRBJ1-1): GAGVSQSPSNKVTEKGKDVELRCDPISGHTALYWYRQSLGQGLEFLIYFQGNSAPDKSGLPSDRFSAERTGGSVSTLTIQRTQQEDSAVYLCASSLEPVGGGYTEAFFGQGTRLTVV.

The chain links TRBV12-3 or TRBV12-4 to TRBJ1-2; D gene unclear. The V end was cut by 6 bases, the J end by 4 bases, with 12 bases between. The CDR3 runs to 13 residues. CDR3 sequence reads: CASSPEGGYGYTF. CDR3 nucleotide sequence: TGTGCCAGCAGCCCGGAGGGAGGCTATGGCTACACCTTC.

This chain links TRBV5-6 with TRBJ1-4; D is uncertain. Germline lookup yields CDR1 SGHDT and CDR2 YYEEEE. The CDR3 is 14 residues long. Trimming shortened V by 3 bases and J by 1 base, and 7 bases separated the two germline ends. The CDR3 is CASSSTKTNEKLFF. The CDR3 region has the DNA TGTGCCAGCAGCTCCACAAAAACTAATGAAAAACTGTTTTTT.

A word on this clone: An end of the junction differs from the germline gene, which may be a read error. The CDR3 sequence: CSARQRVLF. CDR3 bases: TGCAGTGCGAGACAGAGGGTCCTTTTC. This sequence joins TRBV20-1 and TRBJ1-2; a weak D match, TRBD1 (5 bases). This CDR3 has 9 amino acids. Germline V gene lookup returns CDR1 DFQATT and CDR2 SNEGSKA (reference sequence).